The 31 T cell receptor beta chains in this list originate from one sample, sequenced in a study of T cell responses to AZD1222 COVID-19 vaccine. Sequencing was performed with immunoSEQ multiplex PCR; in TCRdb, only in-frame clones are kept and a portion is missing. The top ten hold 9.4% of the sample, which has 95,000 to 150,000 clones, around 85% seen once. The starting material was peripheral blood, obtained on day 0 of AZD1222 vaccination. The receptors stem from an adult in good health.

The CDR3 here is CASSLAGVPNEKLFF. The CDR3 DNA reads TGTGCCAGCAGCTTAGCAGGGGTACCTAATGAAAAACTGTTTTTT. V gene TRBV5-8 combines with J gene TRBJ1-4, with a tentative D call TRBD1 (6 bases). The CDR3 runs 15 residues. The V gene lost 2 bases and the J gene lost 3 bases, with 11 bases spanning the gap. The germline gives CDR1 SGHTS, CDR2 YDEGEE.

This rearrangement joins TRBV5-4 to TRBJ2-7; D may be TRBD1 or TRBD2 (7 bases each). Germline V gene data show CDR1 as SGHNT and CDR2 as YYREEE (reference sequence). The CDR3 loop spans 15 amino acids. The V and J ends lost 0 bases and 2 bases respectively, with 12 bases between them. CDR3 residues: CASSLAGGGPYEQYF. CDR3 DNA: TGTGCCAGCAGCTTGGCAGGGGGGGGCCCCTACGAGCAGTACTTC.

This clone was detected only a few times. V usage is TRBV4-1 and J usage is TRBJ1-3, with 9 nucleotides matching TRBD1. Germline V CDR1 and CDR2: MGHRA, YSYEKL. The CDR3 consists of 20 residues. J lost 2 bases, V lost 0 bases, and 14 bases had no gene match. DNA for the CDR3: TGCGCCAGCAGCCAAGATCAGGCGACAGGGGGTTCTTTCACTGGAAACACCATATATTTT. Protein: CASSQDQATGGSFTGNTIYF.

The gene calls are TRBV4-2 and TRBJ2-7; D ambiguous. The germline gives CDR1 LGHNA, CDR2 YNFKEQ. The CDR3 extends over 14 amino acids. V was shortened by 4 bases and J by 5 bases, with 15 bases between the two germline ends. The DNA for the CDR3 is TGTGCCAGCAGCCTCGCCGCGTTTGGCAACGAGCAGTACTTC. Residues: CASSLAAFGNEQYF.

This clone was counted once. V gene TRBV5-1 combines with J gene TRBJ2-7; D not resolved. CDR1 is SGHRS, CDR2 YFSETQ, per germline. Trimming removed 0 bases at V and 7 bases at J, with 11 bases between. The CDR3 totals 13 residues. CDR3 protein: CASSLDPLWEQYF. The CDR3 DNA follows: TGCGCCAGCAGCTTGGACCCGCTTTGGGAGCAGTACTTC.

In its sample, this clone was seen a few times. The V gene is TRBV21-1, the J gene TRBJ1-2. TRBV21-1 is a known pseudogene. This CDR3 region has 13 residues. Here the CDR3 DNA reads TGTGCCAGCAGCAAGTGCGGAGAGAGGGGCTACACCTTC. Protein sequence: CASSKCGERGYTF.

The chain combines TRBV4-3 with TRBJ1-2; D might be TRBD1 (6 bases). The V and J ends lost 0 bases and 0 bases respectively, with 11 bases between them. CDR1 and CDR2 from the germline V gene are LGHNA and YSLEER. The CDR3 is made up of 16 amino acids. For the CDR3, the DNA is TGCGCCAGCAGCCAAGACCGGGGGGCATCTAACTATGGCTACACCTTC. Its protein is CASSQDRGASNYGYTF.

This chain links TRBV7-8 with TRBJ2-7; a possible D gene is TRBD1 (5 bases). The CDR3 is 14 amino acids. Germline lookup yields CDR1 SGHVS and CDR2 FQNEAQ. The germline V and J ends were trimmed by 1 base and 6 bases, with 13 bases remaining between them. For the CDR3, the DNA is TGTGCCAGCAGCTTAGATCAGGGCTATCGCGAGCAGTACTTC. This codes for CASSLDQGYREQYF.

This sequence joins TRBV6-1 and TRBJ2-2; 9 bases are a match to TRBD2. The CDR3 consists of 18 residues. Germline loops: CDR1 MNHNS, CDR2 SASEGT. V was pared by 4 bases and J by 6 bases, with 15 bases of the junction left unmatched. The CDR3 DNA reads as TGTGCCAGCAGTGCCCGTCCGTTTGCGGGAGGGGGTTCCGGGGAGCTGTTTTTT. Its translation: CASSARPFAGGGSGELFF.

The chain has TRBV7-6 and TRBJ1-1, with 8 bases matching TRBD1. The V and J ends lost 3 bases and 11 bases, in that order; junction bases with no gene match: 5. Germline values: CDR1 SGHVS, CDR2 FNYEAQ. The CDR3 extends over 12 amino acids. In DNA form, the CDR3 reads TGTGCCAGCAGCTTTTTGGACAGGGAGGCTTTCTTT. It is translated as CASSFLDREAFF.

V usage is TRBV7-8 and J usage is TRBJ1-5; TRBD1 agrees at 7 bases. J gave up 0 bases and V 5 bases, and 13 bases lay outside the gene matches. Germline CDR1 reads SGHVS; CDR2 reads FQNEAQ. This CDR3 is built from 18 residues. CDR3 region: CASSPEAAGTVSNQPQHF. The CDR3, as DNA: TGTGCCAGCAGCCCTGAGGCTGCCGGGACAGTTAGCAATCAGCCCCAGCATTTT.

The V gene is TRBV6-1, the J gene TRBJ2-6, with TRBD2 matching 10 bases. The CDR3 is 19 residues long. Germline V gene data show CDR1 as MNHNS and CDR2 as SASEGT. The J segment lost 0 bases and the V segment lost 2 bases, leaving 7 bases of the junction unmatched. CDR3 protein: CASSERASGGLSGANVLTF. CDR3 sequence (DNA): TGTGCCAGCAGTGAAAGGGCTAGCGGGGGACTCTCTGGGGCCAACGTCCTGACTTTC.

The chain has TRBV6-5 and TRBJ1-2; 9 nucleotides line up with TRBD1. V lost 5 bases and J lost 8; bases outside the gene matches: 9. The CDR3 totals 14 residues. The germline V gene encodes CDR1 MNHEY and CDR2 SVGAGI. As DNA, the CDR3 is TGTGCCAGCAGTCGACAGGGGGTAATTGAGGGCTACACCTTC. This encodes CASSRQGVIEGYTF.

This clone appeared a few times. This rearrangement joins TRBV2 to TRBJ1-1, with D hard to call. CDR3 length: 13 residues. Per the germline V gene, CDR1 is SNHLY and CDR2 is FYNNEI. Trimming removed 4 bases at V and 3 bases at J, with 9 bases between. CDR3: CASSVRRDTEAFF. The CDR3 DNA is TGTGCCAGCAGTGTACGGAGGGACACTGAAGCTTTCTTT.

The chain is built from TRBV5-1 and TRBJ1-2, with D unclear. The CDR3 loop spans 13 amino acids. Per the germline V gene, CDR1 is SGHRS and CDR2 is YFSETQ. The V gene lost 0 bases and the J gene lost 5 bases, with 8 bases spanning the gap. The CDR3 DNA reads TGCGCCAGCAGCTTGGGGCAGCCATATGGCTACACCTTC. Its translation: CASSLGQPYGYTF. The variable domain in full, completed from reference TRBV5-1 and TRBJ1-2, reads KAGVTQTPRYLIKTRGQQVTLSCSPISGHRSVSWYQQTPGQGLQFLFEYFSETQRNKGNFPGRFSGRQFSNSRSEMNVSTLELGDSALYLCASSLGQPYGYTFGSGTRLTVV.

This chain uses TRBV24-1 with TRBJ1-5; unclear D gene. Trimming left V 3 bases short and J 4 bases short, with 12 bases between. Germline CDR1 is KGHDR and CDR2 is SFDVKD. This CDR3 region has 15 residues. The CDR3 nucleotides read TGTGCCACCAGTGATGCCGGAGAGCCTAATCAGCCCCAGCATTTT. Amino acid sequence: CATSDAGEPNQPQHF.

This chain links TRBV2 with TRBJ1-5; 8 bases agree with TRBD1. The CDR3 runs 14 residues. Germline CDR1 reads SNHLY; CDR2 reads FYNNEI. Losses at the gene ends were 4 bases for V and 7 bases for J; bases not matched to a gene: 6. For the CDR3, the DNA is TGTGCCAGCAGTGGTGTCGCAGGGGGCCAGCCCCAGCATTTT. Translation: CASSGVAGGQPQHF.

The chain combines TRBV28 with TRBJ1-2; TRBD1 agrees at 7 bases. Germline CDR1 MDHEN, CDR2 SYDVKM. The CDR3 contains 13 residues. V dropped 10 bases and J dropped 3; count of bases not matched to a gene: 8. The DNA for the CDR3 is TGTGCCACCATGGAGGGGGCAGACTATGGCTACACCTTC. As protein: CATMEGADYGYTF.

DNA for the CDR3: TGTGCCAGCAGCTTAGCGATTAGCGGGGGGGTGGACACCGGGGAGCTGTTTTTT. Protein product: CASSLAISGGVDTGELFF. The chain has TRBV7-2 and TRBJ2-2; 11 bases are a match to TRBD2. Germline CDR1 is SGHTA and CDR2 is FQGNSA. V lost 0 bases to trimming and J lost 3 bases; unmatched junction nucleotides: 6. The CDR3 has 18 residues.

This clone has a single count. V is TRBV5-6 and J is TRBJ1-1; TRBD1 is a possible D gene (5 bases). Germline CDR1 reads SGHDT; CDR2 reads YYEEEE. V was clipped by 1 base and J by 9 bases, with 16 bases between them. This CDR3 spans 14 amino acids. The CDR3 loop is CASSLWPRERKAFF. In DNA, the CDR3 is TGTGCCAGCAGCTTGTGGCCCAGGGAAAGAAAAGCTTTCTTT.

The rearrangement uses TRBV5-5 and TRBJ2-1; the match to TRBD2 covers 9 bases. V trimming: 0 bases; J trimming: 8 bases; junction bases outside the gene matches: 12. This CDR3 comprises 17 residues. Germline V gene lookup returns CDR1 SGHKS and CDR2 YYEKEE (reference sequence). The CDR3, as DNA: TGTGCCAGCAGCTTGGGCGGCGGGAGGGCCTTGGATCATGAGCAGTTCTTC. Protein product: CASSLGGGRALDHEQFF.

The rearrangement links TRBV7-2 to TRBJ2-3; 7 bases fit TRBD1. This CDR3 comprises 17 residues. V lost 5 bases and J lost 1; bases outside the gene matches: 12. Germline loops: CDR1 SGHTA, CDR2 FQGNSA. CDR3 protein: CASSADGPGQRTDTQYF. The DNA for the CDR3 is TGTGCCAGCAGCGCCGACGGACCGGGACAGCGCACAGATACGCAGTATTTT.

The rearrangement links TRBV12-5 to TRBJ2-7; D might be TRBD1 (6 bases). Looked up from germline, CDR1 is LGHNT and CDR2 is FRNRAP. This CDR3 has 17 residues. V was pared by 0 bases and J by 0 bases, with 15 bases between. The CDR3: CASGLVLGGPSSYEQYF. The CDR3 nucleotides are TGTGCTAGTGGTTTGGTATTAGGGGGACCGAGCTCCTACGAGCAGTACTTC. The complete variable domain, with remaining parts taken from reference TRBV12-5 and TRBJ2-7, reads DARVTQTPRHKVTEMGQEVTMRCQPILGHNTVFWYRQTMMQGLELLAYFRNRAPLDDSGMPKDRFSAEMPDATLATLKIQPSEPRDSAVYFCASGLVLGGPSSYEQYFGPGTRLTVT.

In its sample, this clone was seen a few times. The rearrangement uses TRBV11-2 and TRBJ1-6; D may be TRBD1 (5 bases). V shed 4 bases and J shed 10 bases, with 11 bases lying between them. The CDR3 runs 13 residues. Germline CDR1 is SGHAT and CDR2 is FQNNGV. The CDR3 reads CASSSPGNSPLHF. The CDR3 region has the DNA TGTGCCAGCAGCTCCCCAGGGAACTCACCCCTCCACTTT.

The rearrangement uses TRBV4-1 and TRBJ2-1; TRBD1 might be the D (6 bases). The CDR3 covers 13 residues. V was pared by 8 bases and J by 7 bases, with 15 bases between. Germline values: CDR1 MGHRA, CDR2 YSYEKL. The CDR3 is CASGLAGENEQFF. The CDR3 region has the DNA TGCGCCAGCGGTTTGGCAGGGGAAAATGAGCAGTTCTTC.

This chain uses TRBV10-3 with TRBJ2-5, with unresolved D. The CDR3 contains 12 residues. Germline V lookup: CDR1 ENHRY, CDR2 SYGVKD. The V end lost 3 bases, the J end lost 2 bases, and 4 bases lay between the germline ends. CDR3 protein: CAISDRQETQYF. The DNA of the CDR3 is TGTGCCATCAGTGACAGACAAGAGACCCAGTACTTC.

The CDR3 sequence: CASSDSGSSYEQYF. The CDR3, as DNA: TGTGCCAGCAGTGACTCGGGAAGCTCCTACGAGCAGTACTTC. The rearrangement uses TRBV6-4 and TRBJ2-7, with unresolved D. The ends were cut back, 0 bases at V and 0 bases at J, with 6 bases in the middle. CDR3 size: 14 residues. The germline V gene encodes CDR1 MRHNA and CDR2 SNTAGT.

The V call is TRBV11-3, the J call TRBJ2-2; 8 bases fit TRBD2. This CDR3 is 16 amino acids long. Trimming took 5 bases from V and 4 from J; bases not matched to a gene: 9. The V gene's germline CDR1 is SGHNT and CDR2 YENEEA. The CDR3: CASSPNGGAGTGELFF. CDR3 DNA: TGTGCCAGCAGCCCCAACGGGGGGGCGGGCACCGGGGAGCTGTTTTTT.

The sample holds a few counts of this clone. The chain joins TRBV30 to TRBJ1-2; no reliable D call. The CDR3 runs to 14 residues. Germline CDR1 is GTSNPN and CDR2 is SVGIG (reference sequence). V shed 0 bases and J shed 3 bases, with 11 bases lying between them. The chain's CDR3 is CAWSVRVSHYGYTF. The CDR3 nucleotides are TGTGCCTGGAGTGTACGGGTCAGCCACTATGGCTACACCTTC. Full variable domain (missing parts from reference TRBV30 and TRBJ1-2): SQTIHQWPATLVQPVGSPLSLECTVEGTSNPNLYWYRQAAGRGLQLLFYSVGIGQISSEVPQNLSASRPQDRQFILSSKKLLLSDSGFYLCAWSVRVSHYGYTFGSGTRLTVV.

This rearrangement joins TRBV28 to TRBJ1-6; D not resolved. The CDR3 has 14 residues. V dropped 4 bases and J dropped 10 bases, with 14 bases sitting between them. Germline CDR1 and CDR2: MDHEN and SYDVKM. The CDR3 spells CASSSDAGRSPLHF. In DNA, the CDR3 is TGTGCCAGCAGTTCCGACGCGGGTAGGTCACCCCTCCACTTT.

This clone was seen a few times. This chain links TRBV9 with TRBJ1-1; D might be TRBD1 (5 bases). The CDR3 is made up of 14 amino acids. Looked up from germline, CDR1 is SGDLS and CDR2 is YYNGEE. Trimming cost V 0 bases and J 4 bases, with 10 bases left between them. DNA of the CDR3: TGTGCCAGCAGCGTAGTTAGCGGGGCCACTGAAGCTTTCTTT. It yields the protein CASSVVSGATEAFF.